This is a list of T cell receptor beta chains from one sample in a study of CD8 T cells in Susac syndrome. TCRdb itself ran the immunoSEQ multiplex PCR reads through MiXCR, one entry per CDR3 protein. Here the sample spans under 95,000 distinct CDR3 sequences, roughly 94% being singletons. The source material was CD8+ T cells from PBMCs. All receptors derive from a human donor with Susac syndrome. Both conserved end residues are part of each CDR3. Fields, in order: V gene, J gene, CDR3 protein.

>TRBV27|TRBJ1-1
CASSLTGMNTEAFF
>TRBV21-1|TRBJ2-3
CASSKWDRRCTDTQYF
>TRBV6-5|TRBJ1-5
CASSPGPYSNQPQHF
>TRBV4-2|TRBJ2-1
CASSQEYSGPYNEQFF
>TRBV25-1|TRBJ2-5
CASSELYQETQYF
>TRBV6-2/TRBV6-3|TRBJ2-5
CASSSGQDWGETQYF
>TRBV7-3|TRBJ2-6
CASTDRRTSGANVLTF
>TRBV9|TRBJ2-2
CASSGTSPPGELFF
>TRBV20-1|TRBJ1-3
CSARTASSGNTIYF
>TRBV20-1|TRBJ2-1
CSARASGVEQFF
>TRBV4-1|TRBJ2-1
CASSQEAGPSYNEQFF
>TRBV20-1|TRBJ2-5
CSARTRAVETQYF
>TRBV27|TRBJ1-1
CASSLYRGGEAFF
>TRBV20-1|TRBJ2-7
CSARDEAGYYEQYF
>TRBV4-1|TRBJ2-7
CASSHLAGEVYEQYF
>TRBV7-8|TRBJ2-5
CASSLSRQGTTPQETQYF
>TRBV29-1|TRBJ2-7
CSVPAGGGEQYF
>TRBV7-9|TRBJ2-1
CASLAVGNEQFF
>TRBV7-9|TRBJ1-2
CASSLGSDGYTF
>TRBV20-1|TRBJ2-7
CSARTEGETYEQYF
>TRBV5-6|TRBJ1-4
CASSGSENEKLFF
>TRBV29-1|TRBJ1-2
CSVRSDQPGGYTF
>TRBV7-9|TRBJ2-1
CASSLGGISSYNEQFF
>TRBV29-1|TRBJ2-2
CSVESVTNTGELFF
>TRBV15|TRBJ2-5
CATRGIQETQYF
>TRBV29-1|TRBJ1-2
CSVEDLYGYTF
>TRBV27|TRBJ2-1
CASSTLGLNNEQFF
>TRBV9|TRBJ2-4
CASSGGDGGQYF
>TRBV7-7|TRBJ2-5
CASSYGGTLGQETQYF
>TRBV4-2|TRBJ2-2
CASSQTLAGGNTGELFF
>TRBV14|TRBJ1-1
CASSQSGVSEAFF
>TRBV30|TRBJ2-7
CAWSGVSVIEQYF
>TRBV11-1|TRBJ2-7
CASSLSDRGNDEQYF
>TRBV20-1|TRBJ1-1
CSAPYTEAFF
>TRBV4-3|TRBJ2-7
CASSQAEGDRSYEQYF
>TRBV14|TRBJ2-5
CASSQETALGETQYF
>TRBV28|TRBJ2-7
CASSPKQADYEQYF
>TRBV6-2/TRBV6-3|TRBJ2-1
CASSYSTGGNEQFF
>TRBV7-9|TRBJ2-4
CASSSESKNIQYF
>TRBV15|TRBJ2-5
CATSRPGLAGVGLETQYF
>TRBV4-1|TRBJ2-2
CASSQRAGATGELFF
>TRBV3-1|TRBJ2-1
CASSYTWEQFF
>TRBV12-3/TRBV12-4|TRBJ1-1
CASTPGGSNTEAFF
>TRBV4-1|TRBJ2-1
CASSQAAGYSYNEQFF
>TRBV30|TRBJ2-7
CAWSVGGQVYEQYF
>TRBV20-1|TRBJ2-1
CSAPSVSSSYNEQFF
>TRBV30|TRBJ2-1
CAWMVGRGRNEQFF
>TRBV20-1|TRBJ2-7
CSAKTPAFYEQYF
>TRBV5-1|TRBJ2-1
CASSWTDNEQFF
>TRBV7-8|TRBJ2-3
CASGLSGPADTQYF
>TRBV29-1|TRBJ2-2
CSVVLEDTGELFF
>TRBV7-2|TRBJ2-7
CASSFLQVHEQYF
>TRBV6-2/TRBV6-3|TRBJ2-7
CASSYGSNEQYF
>TRBV24-1|TRBJ2-1
CATSLGLAGHNEQFF
>TRBV15|TRBJ2-2
CATESESDTGELFF
>TRBV7-9|TRBJ2-1
CASSPWANEQFF
>TRBV4-3|TRBJ2-7
CASSQAMGSAYEQYF